This T cell receptor (beta chain) was retrieved from a study of post-analysis software for immune sequencing data. General study findings and limits: When patients were compared with controls, about 5 TRBV segments were more frequent, TRBV5-6, TRBV5-1 and TRBV20-1 among them.

Germline CDR1 is KGHSH and CDR2 is LQKENI. The trim removed 6 bases at V and 0 bases at J, leaving 13 bases unmatched. The CDR3 extends over 19 amino acids. Included in the TCR beta cDNA libraries were unique molecular identifiers. In TCRdb, the PCR reads were re-called with MiXCR into one record per CDR3 protein. Here the sample spans hundreds of thousands of distinct CDR3 sequences, approximately 46% being singletons. On this clonotype: Its specificity is unknown.

V is TRBV18 and J is TRBJ2-4, with TRBD1 identical over 11 bases. Sequencing used blood. The receptor comes from a girl under 18 with multiple sclerosis. CDR3 DNA: TGTGCCAGCTCCCAGGACAGGGGGCGCGTGGAGCTAGCCAAAAACATTCAGTACTTC. As protein: CASSQDRGRVELAKNIQYF.